A single sample is the source of the 25 T cell receptor beta chains below, sequenced in a study of blood T cell repertoires in COVID-19. Profiled with immunoSEQ multiplex PCR; TCRdb holds only in-frame clones, not every one. Here the sample spans under 250,000 clones, approximately 85% being singletons. Material for sequencing was PBMCs or T cells enriched from blood (not recorded which). All receptors come from a woman aged 45-60 years with acute COVID-19.

The chain employs TRBV30 and TRBJ1-3; D is ambiguous. This CDR3 has 14 residues. The V gene lost 0 bases and the J gene lost 4 bases, with 10 bases spanning the gap. The germline gives CDR1 GTSNPN, CDR2 SVGIG (reference sequence). CDR3 nucleotide sequence: TGTGCCTGGAGTGTAACCCAGTCCGGAAACACCATATATTTT. This encodes CAWSVTQSGNTIYF.

The chain carries TRBV7-9 and TRBJ1-5; D is unresolved. V was shortened by 1 base and J by 0 bases, with 7 bases between the two germline ends. The CDR3 sequence is 15 residues long. Germline V gene sequence: CDR1 SEHNR, CDR2 FQNEAQ (reference sequence). CDR3 residues: CASSLEGGSNQPQHF. The DNA of the CDR3 is TGTGCCAGCAGCTTAGAAGGAGGTAGCAATCAGCCCCAGCATTTT.

The chain carries TRBV30 and TRBJ1-1; D may be TRBD1 (5 bases). V lost 5 bases, J lost 0 bases, and 10 bases lay in between. Per germline, CDR1 GTSNPN and CDR2 SVGIG (reference sequence). CDR3 length: 13 amino acids. The CDR3 protein is CAWGKGMNTEAFF. CDR3 DNA sequence: TGTGCCTGGGGGAAGGGGATGAACACTGAAGCTTTCTTT. The full variable domain, completed using reference TRBV30 and TRBJ1-1, is SQTIHQWPATLVQPVGSPLSLECTVEGTSNPNLYWYRQAAGRGLQLLFYSVGIGQISSEVPQNLSASRPQDRQFILSSKKLLLSDSGFYLCAWGKGMNTEAFFGQGTRLTVV.

This clone was seen only a few times. Written as DNA, the CDR3 is TGTGCCATCAGTGAGCCGGGACAGCAAGAGACCCAGTACTTC. Translating it yields CAISEPGQQETQYF. This chain joins TRBV10-3 and TRBJ2-5, with 7 bases identical to TRBD1. CDR1 is ENHRY and CDR2 is SYGVKD in the germline V gene. The ends lost 2 bases at V and 2 bases at J; junction bases unmatched: 2. The CDR3 runs to 14 residues.

This sequence joins TRBV6-5 and TRBJ2-3; the D gene is possibly TRBD2 (6 bases). CDR3 size: 14 residues. The V gene's germline CDR1 is MNHEY and CDR2 SVGAGI. V was trimmed by 6 bases and J by 2 bases, leaving 12 bases between them. The chain's CDR3 is CASSPPGVTDTQYF. CDR3 coding DNA: TGTGCCAGCAGCCCCCCGGGGGTCACAGATACGCAGTATTTT.

The chain combines TRBV2 with TRBJ1-2, with 10 nucleotides matching TRBD1. The V and J ends lost 5 bases and 4 bases, in that order; junction bases with no gene match: 7. CDR1 SNHLY and CDR2 FYNNEI come from the germline V gene. This CDR3 has 15 residues. CDR3 in DNA: TGTGCCAGCAGTCGGGGACAGGGGATATCCTATGGCTACACCTTC. It is translated as CASSRGQGISYGYTF.

The CDR3: CASSPRQGTTNEKLFF. CDR3 bases: TGTGCCAGCTCACCCCGACAGGGGACAACTAATGAAAAACTGTTTTTT. The gene calls are TRBV18 and TRBJ1-4; TRBD1 matches 8 bases. This CDR3 contains 16 residues. CDR1 and CDR2 (germline): KGHSH, LQKENI. V lost 3 bases, J lost 0 bases, and 3 bases stayed unmatched.

The V and J genes are TRBV7-2 and TRBJ1-4; 9 bases align to TRBD1. V gave up 4 bases and J gave up 4 bases; unmatched junction bases: 1. The CDR3 has 14 amino acids. The germline V gene encodes CDR1 SGHTA and CDR2 FQGNSA. The CDR3 DNA reads as TGTGCCAGCAGCTCGGACAGGGGTAATGAAAAACTGTTTTTT. Translating gives CASSSDRGNEKLFF.

The chain couples TRBV7-8 to TRBJ2-2, with TRBD2 identical over 10 bases. The J segment lost 6 bases and the V segment lost 1 base, leaving 8 bases of the junction unmatched. The germline V gene has CDR1 SGHVS and CDR2 FQNEAQ. CDR3 length: 17 residues. The CDR3: CASSLGRLAGVAGELFF. CDR3 sequence (DNA): TGTGCCAGCAGCTTAGGTCGTCTAGCGGGGGTTGCCGGGGAGCTGTTTTTT.

This chain joins TRBV28 and TRBJ1-2; D gene ambiguous. CDR3 length equals 13 residues. Germline V gene lookup returns CDR1 MDHEN and CDR2 SYDVKM. V gave up 5 bases and J gave up 3 bases, with 10 bases separating them. CDR3 DNA: TGTGCCAGCAGTGAACCTCGGGACTATGGCTACACCTTC. This translates into CASSEPRDYGYTF.

The rearrangement uses TRBV7-9 and TRBJ1-6, with 12 positions matching TRBD1. The CDR3 consists of 14 residues. The ends lost 7 bases at V and 7 bases at J; junction bases unmatched: 2. The germline V gene encodes CDR1 SEHNR and CDR2 FQNEAQ (reference sequence). In nucleotides, the CDR3 is TGTGCCAGCATCGGGACAGGGGGCAATTCACCCCTCCACTTT. This gives the protein CASIGTGGNSPLHF.

The V and J genes are TRBV30 and TRBJ1-3, with D tentatively TRBD1 (6 bases). CDR1 is GTSNPN, CDR2 SVGIG, per germline (reference sequence). This CDR3 contains 14 residues. Trimming stripped 0 bases from V and 5 bases from J, with 11 bases between. CDR3 in amino acids: CAWSVQGSRNTIYF. CDR3 coding DNA: TGTGCCTGGAGTGTCCAGGGGTCTCGAAACACCATATATTTT.

This clone was observed a handful of times. The chain combines TRBV14 with TRBJ1-5; weak D call: TRBD1 (6 bases). The CDR3 runs to 12 residues. The V and J ends lost 5 bases and 5 bases respectively, with 7 bases between them. CDR1 SGHDN and CDR2 FVKESK come from the germline V gene. CDR3 region: CASSTGHQPQHF. The CDR3 DNA reads as TGTGCCAGCAGCACAGGGCATCAGCCCCAGCATTTT. Supplemented by reference TRBV14 and TRBJ1-5, the full variable domain reads EAGVTQFPSHSVIEKGQTVTLRCDPISGHDNLYWYRRVMGKEIKFLLHFVKESKQDESGMPNNRFLAERTGGTYSTLKVQPAELEDSGVYFCASSTGHQPQHFGDGTRLSIL.

This sequence joins TRBV5-1 and TRBJ1-2, with TRBD1 as a possible D gene (5 bases). Germline CDR1 is SGHRS and CDR2 is YFSETQ. The length of the CDR3 is 15 residues. V was pared by 0 bases and J by 4 bases, with 13 bases between. DNA of the CDR3: TGCGCCAGCAGCTTGGCTAATCAGGGCGGCTATGGCTACACCTTC. Protein sequence: CASSLANQGGYGYTF. The complete variable domain, with remaining parts taken from reference TRBV5-1 and TRBJ1-2, reads KAGVTQTPRYLIKTRGQQVTLSCSPISGHRSVSWYQQTPGQGLQFLFEYFSETQRNKGNFPGRFSGRQFSNSRSEMNVSTLELGDSALYLCASSLANQGGYGYTFGSGTRLTVV.

This rearrangement joins TRBV5-1 to TRBJ2-1; TRBD2 matches at 12 bases. The junction had 10 bases not matched to a gene; V was cut back by 7 bases and J by 8 bases. CDR1 is SGHRS, CDR2 YFSETQ, per germline. The CDR3 has 15 residues. The CDR3 reads CASSLGLAGIDEQFF. The CDR3 DNA sequence: TGCGCCAGCTCCCTGGGACTAGCGGGTATTGATGAGCAGTTCTTC.

The chain employs TRBV19 and TRBJ1-1; D gene uncertain. V lost 5 bases and J 1 base, leaving 8 bases between the germline ends. This CDR3 region has 13 residues. CDR1 is LNHDA, CDR2 SQIVND, per germline (reference sequence). The CDR3 DNA is TGTGCCAGTAGTTTTGCAGAGAACACTGAAGCTTTCTTT. Protein: CASSFAENTEAFF.

This chain uses TRBV27 with TRBJ2-5; TRBD2 is a possible D gene (8 bases). In germline, CDR1 is MNHEY, CDR2 SMNVEV (reference sequence). This CDR3 region has 15 residues. V lost 6 bases, J lost 5 bases, and 19 bases lay in between. CDR3 bases: TGTGCCAGCAGCCCTCAGACAGGGACTAGGGAGACCCAGTACTTC. Translated, it gives CASSPQTGTRETQYF.

V usage is TRBV5-1 and J usage is TRBJ1-4, with TRBD1 identical over 7 bases. From germline, CDR1 is SGHRS and CDR2 YFSETQ. The CDR3 has 14 residues. V trimming: 4 bases; J trimming: 5 bases; junction bases outside the gene matches: 5. The CDR3 reads CASSVGTENEKLFF. The DNA of the CDR3 is TGCGCCAGCAGCGTAGGGACAGAGAATGAAAAACTGTTTTTT.

The CDR3 region has the DNA TGCGCCAGCAGCCAATACAGGGGGACTGGGAACACTGAAGCTTTCTTT. Translation: CASSQYRGTGNTEAFF. The J gene is TRBJ1-1, the V gene TRBV4-3, with 8 bases identical to TRBD1. V gave up 2 bases and J gave up 1 base; unmatched junction bases: 6. The CDR3 covers 16 residues. Germline V CDR1 and CDR2: LGHNA, YSLEER.

This clone appeared once. Other DNA variants within this sample encode the same CDR3. V is TRBV5-1 and J is TRBJ1-3; a possible D gene is TRBD1 (5 bases). Germline CDR1 and CDR2: SGHRS and YFSETQ. Trimming left V 0 bases short and J 3 bases short, with 13 bases between. The CDR3 covers 16 residues. The CDR3 spells CASSLAGGVSGNTIYF. CDR3 bases: TGCGCCAGCAGCTTGGCCGGAGGGGTCAGTGGAAACACCATATATTTT.

The chain links TRBV7-3 to TRBJ2-3, with a possible D match to TRBD2 (5 bases). Germline CDR1 and CDR2: SGHTA and FQGTGA. Trimming stripped 5 bases from V and 6 bases from J, with 27 bases between. CDR3 length: 18 amino acids. CDR3 in DNA: TGTGCCAGCAGCGTACAGCCCTCGGGATCGCTTCGCAGCGATACGCAGTATTTT. It translates to CASSVQPSGSLRSDTQYF.

A single count supports this clone. J is TRBJ1-1 and V is TRBV3-1 (or the pseudogene TRBV3-2); no reliable D call. Deletions cut 3 bases from V and 1 base from J, with 12 bases between. This CDR3 is 15 amino acids long. CDR1 is LGHDT and CDR2 is YNNKEL in the germline V gene (reference sequence). CDR3 loop: CASSQSDKENTEAFF. The CDR3 DNA is TGTGCCAGCAGCCAGTCAGACAAAGAGAACACTGAAGCTTTCTTT.

Here the CDR3 reads CAWSTQGRTEAFF. In nucleotides, the CDR3 is TGTGCCTGGAGTACCCAGGGGAGAACTGAAGCTTTCTTT. The chain employs TRBV30 and TRBJ1-1, with a weak D call TRBD1 (6 bases). CDR1 and CDR2 (germline): GTSNPN, SVGIG (reference sequence). The V end lost 2 bases, the J end lost 5 bases, and 12 bases lay between the germline ends. This CDR3 has 13 amino acids.

This clone occurred once. One end of the junction varies from germline; a read error may be responsible. The identical CDR3 is also encoded by other nucleotide sequences in the sample. The J gene is TRBJ2-7, the V gene TRBV25-1, with D tentatively TRBD1 (6 bases). Looked up from germline, CDR1 is MGHDK and CDR2 is SYGVNS. CDR3 size: 14 residues. The CDR3 here is CASSAPQGFYEQYF. The CDR3 DNA sequence: TGTGCTAGCAGTGCTCCCCAGGGGTTCTACGAGCAGTACTTC.

The chain couples TRBV7-2 to TRBJ2-3, with 10 bases matching TRBD1. The V gene's germline CDR1 is SGHTA and CDR2 FQGNSA. This CDR3 has 15 amino acids. Germline trimming cut 3 bases from V and 4 bases from J; bases unmatched to any gene: 4. For the CDR3, the DNA is TGTGCCAGCAGCTTGGGACAGGGGCTGTCAGATACGCAGTATTTT. Its translation is CASSLGQGLSDTQYF. Full variable domain (rest looked up from reference TRBV7-2 and TRBJ2-3): GAGVSQSPSNKVTEKGKDVELRCDPISGHTALYWYRQSLGQGLEFLIYFQGNSAPDKSGLPSDRFSAERTGGSVSTLTIQRTQQEDSAVYLCASSLGQGLSDTQYFGPGTRLTVL.